Sequencing of this TCR beta chain was carried out in a study of cytomegalovirus exposure and HLA in healthy donors. Primers: 60 Vbeta forward and 13 Jbeta reverse. Measured with immunoSEQ multiplex PCR; TCRdb has only the in-frame clones, and not every one. Of over 75,000 clones in the sample, under 80% were seen once. This clone was seen a single time. Its antigen is undetermined. Healthy bone marrow donors formed the donor group. General study points: The only immune exposure information that was available was CMV serostatus. Earlier analysis yielded a pattern in which most TCR beta V segments were productive about 87% or about 30% of the time. A missense variant in DCLRE1C was later tied to TCR beta V- and J-gene trimming.

This CDR3 is 14 amino acids long. The J segment lost 5 bases and the V segment lost 2 bases, leaving 5 bases of the junction unmatched. CDR1 and CDR2 (germline): SGHRS, YFSETQ. Sequenced input: PBMCs. The source is a middle-aged man in good health and CMV-seropositive. The genes are TRBV5-1 and TRBJ1-1; 8 nucleotides agree with TRBD1. The CDR3 nucleotides read TGCGCCAGCAGCTTTCAGGGGGCCGGGACTGAAGCTTTCTTT. It encodes CASSFQGAGTEAFF.